Listed below are T cell receptor beta chains from one sample, sequenced in a study of shared clonotypes between healthy human individuals. Measured with immunoSEQ multiplex PCR; TCRdb has only the in-frame clones, and not every one. The sample has 2 million to 3 million clones, 85% to 95% seen once. The sequencing sample was made of naive CD4+ T cells sorted from blood. The receptor source for this set is a man aged 18 to 35 in good health. Both conserved end residues are part of each CDR3. The D gene is left open where the match is weak. Size tells how often a clone was seen (once, few, many) or the class of an expanded clone, and some rows leave it out.

J gene,V gene,clone size,D gene,CDR3 protein,CDR3 DNA
TRBJ2-7,TRBV5-1,.,.,CASSFYPGTYEQYF,TGCGCCAGCAGCTTTTACCCAGGAACCTACGAGCAGTACTTC
TRBJ2-7,TRBV18,.,TRBD1,CASSPRQGWYEQYF,TGTGCCAGCTCACCCCGACAGGGGTGGTACGAGCAGTACTTC
TRBJ1-4,TRBV14,.,.,CASSRGGEKLFF,TGTGCCAGCAGCCGGGGGGGTGAAAAACTGTTTTTT
TRBJ2-7,TRBV6-1,.,TRBD1,CASSVRTGGTYEQYF,TGTGCCAGCAGTGTCAGGACAGGGGGAACCTACGAGCAGTACTTC
TRBJ2-3,TRBV5-1,.,.,CASTSQGSDTQYF,TGCGCCAGCACTTCACAAGGGTCAGATACGCAGTATTTT
TRBJ2-5,TRBV7-9,.,TRBD1,CASSFAGGAETQYF,TGTGCCAGCAGCTTCGCAGGGGGCGCGGAGACCCAGTACTTC
TRBJ2-1,TRBV11-2,.,TRBD2,CASSSKSGRAYNEQFF,TGTGCCAGCAGCTCCAAGAGCGGGAGGGCCTACAATGAGCAGTTCTTC
TRBJ2-3,TRBV7-2,.,.,CASSPQVVDTQYF,TGTGCCAGCAGCCCGCAGGTTGTAGATACGCAGTATTTT
TRBJ1-1,TRBV6-5,.,.,CASSDRGFEAFF,TGTGCCAGCAGTGACCGGGGTTTTGAAGCTTTCTTT
TRBJ2-7,TRBV2,.,TRBD1,CASFRQGKSEQYF,TGTGCCAGCTTCCGACAGGGGAAAAGCGAGCAGTACTTC
TRBJ1-3,TRBV6-1,once,.,CASSAQGVGNTIYF,TGTGCCAGCAGTGCGCAGGGCGTCGGAAACACCATATATTTT
TRBJ1-6,TRBV7-9,.,.,CASSSPGTSSSYNSPLHF,TGTGCCAGCAGCTCCCCTGGGACGTCCAGCTCCTATAATTCACCCCTCCACTTT
TRBJ1-3,TRBV4-1,.,.,CASSQDSGKSGNTIYF,TGCGCCAGCAGCCAAGATTCCGGGAAGTCTGGAAACACCATATATTTT
TRBJ1-1,TRBV19,.,.,CASSIRARPISGAFF,TGTGCCAGTAGTATAAGGGCCCGACCAATAAGTGGAGCTTTCTTT
TRBJ2-1,TRBV13,once,TRBD2,CASSPYGTSGKYEQFF,TGTGCCAGCAGCCCCTACGGGACTAGCGGGAAATATGAGCAGTTCTTC
TRBJ2-2,TRBV5-1,.,.,CASSRENTGELFF,TGCGCCAGCAGCCGGGAGAACACCGGGGAGCTGTTTTTT
TRBJ2-7,TRBV18,.,.,CASSPIGSFYEQYF,TGTGCCAGCTCACCTATCGGGAGTTTCTACGAGCAGTACTTC
TRBJ1-5,TRBV19,.,.,CASSPDGAGNQPQHF,TGTGCCAGTAGCCCGGACGGTGCAGGCAATCAGCCCCAGCATTTT
TRBJ1-5,TRBV28,.,.,CASSFRVGQPQHF,TGTGCCAGCAGTTTCAGGGTGGGTCAGCCCCAGCATTTT
TRBJ2-3,TRBV18,.,.,CASSPLAGSTDTQYF,TGTGCCAGCTCACCTTTGGCGGGAAGCACAGATACGCAGTATTTT
TRBJ1-1,TRBV2,.,TRBD1,CASIIPGQGNTEAFF,TGTGCCAGCATAATCCCGGGACAGGGGAACACTGAAGCTTTCTTT
TRBJ2-1,TRBV7-2,.,.,CASSQGGARGNEQFF,TGTGCCAGCAGCCAGGGGGGGGCGAGAGGGAATGAGCAGTTCTTC
TRBJ2-3,TRBV18,.,TRBD2,CASSPLAGGLSTDTQYF,TGTGCCAGCTCACCTCTAGCGGGAGGGCTTAGCACAGATACGCAGTATTTT
TRBJ1-1,TRBV5-4,.,.,CASSSGGQGARNTEAFF,TGTGCCAGCAGCTCGGGGGGACAAGGGGCGCGGAACACTGAAGCTTTCTTT
TRBJ2-2,TRBV4-1,.,.,CASSQVVEVLSPGELFF,TGCGCCAGCAGCCAAGTAGTAGAGGTCCTTTCACCGGGGGAGCTGTTTTTT
TRBJ2-5,TRBV5-4,.,.,CASSLGAGAETQYF,TGTGCCAGCAGCCTGGGGGCAGGGGCAGAGACCCAGTACTTC
TRBJ2-2,TRBV11-2,.,.,CASSLTGINTGELFF,TGTGCCAGCAGCTTAACAGGGATTAACACCGGGGAGCTGTTTTTT
TRBJ2-7,TRBV4-1,.,.,CASSQDQGSEQYF,TGCGCCAGCAGCCAAGACCAGGGGAGTGAGCAGTACTTC
TRBJ2-2,TRBV7-9,.,.,CASSRGSANTGELFF,TGTGCCAGCTCCCGTGGCAGCGCAAACACCGGGGAGCTGTTTTTT
TRBJ2-3,TRBV11-2,.,.,CASSFAQVGGRADTQYF,TGTGCCAGCAGCTTCGCCCAGGTCGGGGGTCGGGCAGATACGCAGTATTTT
TRBJ1-5,TRBV5-7,.,.,CASSLRTQGYQPQHF,TGTGCCAGCAGCCTCCGGACCCAGGGTTATCAGCCCCAGCATTTT
TRBJ2-1,TRBV25-1,.,TRBD2,CASSGVAGTIKNEQFF,TGTGCCAGCAGTGGGGTAGCGGGTACGATTAAAAATGAGCAGTTCTTC
TRBJ1-1,TRBV7-9,.,.,CASSLTTGNTEAFF,TGTGCCAGCAGCTTAACGACAGGGAACACTGAAGCTTTCTTT
TRBJ2-7,TRBV5-1,.,TRBD1,CASSNRKTFGTGLYEQYF,TGCGCCAGCAGCAACCGAAAAACGTTTGGGACAGGGCTCTACGAGCAGTACTTC
TRBJ2-2,TRBV6-5,.,.,CASSRSATGELFF,TGTGCCAGCAGCCGTAGCGCCACCGGGGAGCTGTTTTTT
TRBJ1-5,TRBV6-1,.,.,CASSETGGQPQHF,TGTGCCAGCAGTGAAACCGGGGGTCAGCCCCAGCATTTT
TRBJ2-3,TRBV10-3,.,.,CAMADSSDTQYF,TGTGCCATGGCAGATTCCTCAGATACGCAGTATTTT
TRBJ1-4,TRBV29-1,.,.,CSVRSSTNEKLFF,TGCAGCGTTAGATCGTCAACTAATGAAAAACTGTTTTTT